The sequence of this T cell receptor beta chain was determined in a study of shared clonotypes between healthy human individuals. Findings and caveats of the study: Exclusively blood specimens were collected; tissue repertoires likely differ.

As concerns this clone: The antigen is not known.

Sorted-subset replicate PCR reactions were performed with approximately 200 ng DNA, corresponding to 25,000 to 35,000 T cell genomes. Sequencing used immunoSEQ multiplex PCR; TCRdb keeps in-frame clones, though not all of them. This table has about 340,000 clones, 73% appearing once. Splitting the CD4+ cells yielded a CD45RA+ naive subset and a CD45RA-negative memory subset. This TCR was sampled from a man younger than 45 in good health. The sample was memory CD4+ T cells sorted from blood. Subset here: CD45RA-negative fraction.

The CDR3 is CASSLVPSKNYGYTF. The CDR3 nucleotides read TGTGCCAGCAGCTTAGTTCCCAGCAAGAACTATGGCTACACCTTC. The chain has TRBV7-9 and TRBJ1-2, with D hard to call. From germline, CDR1 is SEHNR and CDR2 FQNEAQ (reference sequence). The CDR3 totals 15 residues. V shed 1 base and J shed 2 bases, with 11 bases lying between them. The variable domain in full, with the rest retrieved from reference TRBV7-9 and TRBJ1-2, is DTGVSQNPRHKITKRGQNVTFRCDPISEHNRLYWYRQTLGQGPEFLTYFQNEAQLEKSRLLSDRFSAERPKGSFSTLEIQRTEQGDSAMYLCASSLVPSKNYGYTFGSGTRLTVV.